Listed below are T cell receptor beta chains from one sample, sequenced in a study of Graves' ophthalmopathy and Graves' hyperthyroidism. TCRdb re-derived calls from the multiplex PCR reads in MiXCR, one entry per CDR3 protein. This sample has about 500,000 distinct CDR3 sequences, with about two fifths found just once. The source material was peripheral blood or thyroid tissue (not recorded which). These TCRs come from an adult man with Graves' hyperthyroidism. Each CDR3 is given with its conserved first and last residue. The D gene is left open where the match is weak. Not every row has a clone size; where given, it reads once, few, many or a size class.

size	J	V	D	CDR3	DNA
many	TRBJ2-2	TRBV19	NA	CATEVPSGINTGELFF	TGTGCCACCGAGGTCCCTTCAGGGATTAACACCGGGGAGCTGTTTTTT
NA	TRBJ2-1	TRBV19	NA	CASSTERGEQFF	TGTGCCAGTAGTACAGAGCGTGGTGAGCAGTTCTTC
few	TRBJ1-3	TRBV7-9	NA	CASSLAGTGGNTIYF	TGTGCCAGCAGCTTAGCGGGGACGGGAGGAAACACCATATATTTT
many	TRBJ2-7	TRBV2	TRBD1	CASRGRWGTARYEQYF	TGTGCCAGCAGGGGAAGGTGGGGGACAGCGCGCTACGAGCAGTACTTC
NA	TRBJ2-2	TRBV9	NA	CASSVGPLRGTGELFF	TGTGCCAGCAGCGTAGGGCCACTCCGAGGGACAGGGGAGCTGTTTTTT
many	TRBJ2-5	TRBV4-2	NA	CASSQEIGLKETQYF	TGTGCCAGCAGCCAAGAAATCGGCTTAAAAGAGACCCAGTACTTC
NA	TRBJ2-7	TRBV20-1	TRBD2	CSAVPSGRANEQYF	TGCAGTGCGGTTCCTAGCGGGAGGGCCAATGAGCAGTACTTC
many	TRBJ1-2	TRBV6-5	TRBD1	CASRTGSYGYTF	TGTGCCAGCAGGACAGGGAGCTATGGCTACACCTTC
NA	TRBJ2-2	TRBV2	NA	CASSPGGRDANTGELFF	TGTGCCAGCTCACCAGGCGGCAGGGACGCAAACACCGGGGAGCTGTTTTTT
once	TRBJ1-5	TRBV7-8	NA	CASSLLAEQETQHF	TGTGCCAGCAGCTTACTAGCGGAGCAAGAGACCCAGCATTTT
few	TRBJ2-7	TRBV5-5	TRBD1	CASSHPTGGIYEQYF	TGTGCCAGCAGCCACCCGACAGGGGGTATCTACGAGCAGTACTTC
many	TRBJ2-5	TRBV20-1	TRBD2	CSASPSAGGLQETQYF	TGCAGTGCTAGTCCAAGTGCGGGGGGCCTCCAAGAGACCCAGTACTTC
many	TRBJ2-7	TRBV4-2	NA	CASSQGGTGQYF	TGTGCCAGCAGCCAAGGGGGGACTGGGCAGTACTTC
NA	TRBJ2-5	TRBV6-5	NA	CASSETALVRDQETQYF	TGTGCCAGCAGTGAAACCGCGTTGGTCAGGGATCAAGAGACCCAGTACTTC
many	TRBJ2-2	TRBV20-1	NA	CSAKDRSNTGELFF	TGCAGTGCTAAGGACAGAAGCAACACCGGGGAGCTGTTTTTT
few	TRBJ2-6	TRBV10-3	NA	CAISEGTGANVLTF	TGTGCCATCAGTGAGGGGACAGGGGCCAACGTCCTGACTTTC
many	TRBJ2-7	TRBV9	TRBD1	CASSVGTGSFHEQYF	TGTGCCAGCAGCGTGGGGACAGGGAGTTTCCACGAGCAGTACTTC
many	TRBJ2-2	TRBV10-3	TRBD2	CAISESGTSGGRYTGELFF	TGTGCCATCAGTGAGTCCGGGACTAGCGGGGGGCGCTACACCGGGGAGCTGTTTTTT
few	TRBJ2-7	TRBV6-1	TRBD1	CASSEALPWDRDREQYF	TGTGCCAGCAGTGAAGCGCTTCCTTGGGACAGGGATCGGGAGCAGTACTTC
few	TRBJ1-2	TRBV5-4	TRBD1	CASSTRDRVNYGYTF	TGTGCCAGCAGTACCCGGGACAGGGTTAACTATGGCTACACCTTC
NA	TRBJ1-5	TRBV10-3	NA	CAISESGLQHF	TGTGCCATCAGTGAGTCAGGGCTCCAGCATTTT
NA	TRBJ2-1	TRBV5-1	NA	CASSLVSSSYNEQFF	TGCGCCAGCAGCTTGGTCTCGAGCTCCTACAATGAGCAGTTCTTC